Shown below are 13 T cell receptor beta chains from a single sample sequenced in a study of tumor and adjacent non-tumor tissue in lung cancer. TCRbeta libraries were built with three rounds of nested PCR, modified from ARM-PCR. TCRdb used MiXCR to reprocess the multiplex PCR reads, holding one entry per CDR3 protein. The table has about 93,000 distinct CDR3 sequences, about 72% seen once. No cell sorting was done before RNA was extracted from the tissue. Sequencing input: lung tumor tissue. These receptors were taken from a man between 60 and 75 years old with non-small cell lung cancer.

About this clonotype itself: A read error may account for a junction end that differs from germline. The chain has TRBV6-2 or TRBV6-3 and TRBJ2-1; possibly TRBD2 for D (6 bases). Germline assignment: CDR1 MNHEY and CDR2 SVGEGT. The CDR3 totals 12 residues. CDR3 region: CASKTSYDEQFF. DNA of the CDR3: TGCGCCAGCAAGACTAGTTATGATGAGCAGTTCTTC.

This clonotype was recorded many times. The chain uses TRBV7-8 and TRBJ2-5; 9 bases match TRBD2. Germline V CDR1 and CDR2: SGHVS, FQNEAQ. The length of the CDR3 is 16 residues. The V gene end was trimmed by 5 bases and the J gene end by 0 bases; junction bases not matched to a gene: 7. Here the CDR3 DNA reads TGTGCCAGCAGCCGAGGAGTAGCGGGAGACCAAGAGACCCAGTACTTC. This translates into CASSRGVAGDQETQYF.

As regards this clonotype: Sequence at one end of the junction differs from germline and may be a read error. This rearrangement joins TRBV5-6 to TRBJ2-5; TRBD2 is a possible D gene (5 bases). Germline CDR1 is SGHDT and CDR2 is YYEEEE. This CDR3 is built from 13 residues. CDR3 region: CASGPGLEEIQYF. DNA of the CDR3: TGTGCCAGCGGCCCAGGACTCGAAGAGATCCAGTACTTC.

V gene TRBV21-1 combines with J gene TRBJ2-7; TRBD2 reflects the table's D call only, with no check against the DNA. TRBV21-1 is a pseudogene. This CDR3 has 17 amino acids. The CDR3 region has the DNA TGTGCCAGCATGACACGGGGGACTAGCCAGGCAGCCTACGGGCAGTACTTC. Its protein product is CASMTRGTSQAAYGQYF.

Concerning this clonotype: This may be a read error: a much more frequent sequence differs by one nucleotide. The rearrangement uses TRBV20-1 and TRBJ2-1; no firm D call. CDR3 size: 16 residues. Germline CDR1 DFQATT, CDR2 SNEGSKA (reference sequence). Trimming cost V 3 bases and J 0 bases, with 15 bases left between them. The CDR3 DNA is TGCAGTGCTAGGCCCTCTCTCCACAACTCCTACAATGAGCAGTTCTTC. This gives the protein CSARPSLHNSYNEQFF.

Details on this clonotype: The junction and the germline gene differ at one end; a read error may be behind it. The CDR3 sequence: CRVEVNSYEQYF. The CDR3 coding sequence is TGCAGGGTTGAAGTGAACTCCTACGAGCAGTACTTC. The rearrangement joins TRBV29-1 to TRBJ2-7, with D unresolved. The CDR3 is 12 residues long. In germline, CDR1 is SQVTM, CDR2 ANQGSEA.

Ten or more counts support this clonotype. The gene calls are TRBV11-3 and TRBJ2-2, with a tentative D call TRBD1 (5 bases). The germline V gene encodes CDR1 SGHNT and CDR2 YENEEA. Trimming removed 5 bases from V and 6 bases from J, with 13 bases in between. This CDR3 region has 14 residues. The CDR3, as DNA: TGTGCCAGCAGCCCCCGAAGGGGCCCCGGGGAGCTGTTTTTT. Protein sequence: CASSPRRGPGELFF.

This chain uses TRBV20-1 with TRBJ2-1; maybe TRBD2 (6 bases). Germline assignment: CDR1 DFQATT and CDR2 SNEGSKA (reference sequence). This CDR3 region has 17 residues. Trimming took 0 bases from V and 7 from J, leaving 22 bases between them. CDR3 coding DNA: TGCAGTGCTAGAGAGTCGGGGCACGGGAGTATGGGAAATGAGCAGTTCTTC. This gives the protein CSARESGHGSMGNEQFF.

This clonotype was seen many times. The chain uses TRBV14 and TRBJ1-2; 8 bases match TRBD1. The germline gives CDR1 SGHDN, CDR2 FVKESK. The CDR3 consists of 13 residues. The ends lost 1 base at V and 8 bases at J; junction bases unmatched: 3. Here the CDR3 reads CASSQGQGRGYTF. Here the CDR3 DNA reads TGTGCCAGCAGCCAAGGACAGGGGCGAGGCTACACCTTC.

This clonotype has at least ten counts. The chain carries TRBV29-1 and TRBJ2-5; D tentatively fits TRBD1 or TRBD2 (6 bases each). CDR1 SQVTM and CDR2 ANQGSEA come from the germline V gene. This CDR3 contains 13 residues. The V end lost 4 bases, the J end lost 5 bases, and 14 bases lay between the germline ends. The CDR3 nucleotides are TGCAGCGTTGGGGGGGAAAGGGGGGAGACCCAGTACTTC. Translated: CSVGGERGETQYF.

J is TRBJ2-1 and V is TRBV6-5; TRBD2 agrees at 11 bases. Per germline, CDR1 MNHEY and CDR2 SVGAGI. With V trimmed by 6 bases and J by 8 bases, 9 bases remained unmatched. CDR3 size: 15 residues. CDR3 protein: CASSLAGGLLDEQFF. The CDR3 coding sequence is TGTGCCAGCAGCCTAGCGGGAGGCCTCTTGGATGAGCAGTTCTTC.

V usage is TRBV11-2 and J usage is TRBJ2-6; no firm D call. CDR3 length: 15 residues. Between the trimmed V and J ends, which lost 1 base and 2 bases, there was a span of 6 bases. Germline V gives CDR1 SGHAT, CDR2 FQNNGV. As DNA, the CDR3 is TGTGCCAGCAGCTTAGGGTCAACTGGGGCCAACGTCCTGACTTTC. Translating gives CASSLGSTGANVLTF. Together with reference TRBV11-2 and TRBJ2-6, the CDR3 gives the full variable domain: EAGVAQSPRYKIIEKRQSVAFWCNPISGHATLYWYQQILGQGPKLLIQFQNNGVVDDSQLPKDRFSAERLKGVDSTLKIQPAKLEDSAVYLCASSLGSTGANVLTFGAGSRLTVL.

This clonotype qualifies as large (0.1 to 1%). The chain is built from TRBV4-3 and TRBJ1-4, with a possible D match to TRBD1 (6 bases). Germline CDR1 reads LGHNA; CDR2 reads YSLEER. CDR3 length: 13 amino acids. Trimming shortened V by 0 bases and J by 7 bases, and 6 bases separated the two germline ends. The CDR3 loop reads CASSQDRGEKLFF. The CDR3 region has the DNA TGCGCCAGCAGCCAAGACAGGGGTGAAAAACTGTTTTTT.